These 31 T cell receptor beta chains originate from one sample sequenced in a study of shared clonotypes between healthy human individuals. Only in-frame clones appear in the TCRdb table, and some are missing; sequencing was by immunoSEQ multiplex PCR. The sample records about 2.4 million clones, over 85% being singletons. The sample was naive CD4+ T cells sorted from blood. Noted subset: CD45RA+ positively selected. The origin of the receptors is a man between 18 and 29 years old in good health.

The V gene is TRBV2, the J gene TRBJ2-7; perhaps TRBD2 as D (6 bases). The CDR3 sequence is 13 residues long. CDR1 is SNHLY, CDR2 FYNNEI, per germline. Trimming stripped 11 bases from V and 6 bases from J, with 20 bases between. This CDR3 is CAGYRGNFPEQYF. CDR3 DNA: TGTGCCGGATACCGGGGGAATTTTCCCGAGCAGTACTTC.

This chain connects TRBV7-9 to TRBJ1-6; D call uncertain. CDR3 length equals 17 residues. The V gene's germline CDR1 is SEHNR and CDR2 FQNEAQ (reference sequence). Trimming pared 0 bases from V and 0 bases from J, leaving 9 bases between. Written as DNA, the CDR3 is TGTGCCAGCAGCTTAGCAAGCGGCAGCTCCTATAATTCACCCCTCCACTTT. It specifies CASSLASGSSYNSPLHF.

The CDR3 here is CASSLGGSINTGELFF. The CDR3 nucleotides are TGTGCCAGCAGCTTAGGTGGAAGTATTAACACCGGGGAGCTGTTTTTT. This chain joins TRBV11-2 and TRBJ2-2; D is undetermined. CDR3 length: 16 residues. Per germline, CDR1 SGHAT and CDR2 FQNNGV. Trimming pared 1 base from V and 2 bases from J, leaving 11 bases between.

V gene TRBV7-2 combines with J gene TRBJ1-1; no clear D gene. Germline V gene lookup returns CDR1 SGHTA and CDR2 FQGNSA. This CDR3 region has 13 residues. Trimming removed 8 bases from V and 1 base from J, with 11 bases in between. This CDR3 reads CASHVDGNTEAFF. The CDR3 bases are TGTGCCAGCCATGTGGACGGGAACACTGAAGCTTTCTTT.

The chain couples TRBV11-2 to TRBJ1-5; 8 nucleotides match TRBD1. The CDR3 length is 16 residues. V shed 6 bases and J 3 bases; nucleotides not matched to a gene: 10. Germline assignment: CDR1 SGHAT and CDR2 FQNNGV. CDR3 nucleotides: TGTGCCAGCAGTCGAACTGGGACAGGCAACAATCAGCCCCAGCATTTT. It translates to CASSRTGTGNNQPQHF. Full variable domain (outside the CDR3, taken from reference TRBV11-2 and TRBJ1-5): EAGVAQSPRYKIIEKRQSVAFWCNPISGHATLYWYQQILGQGPKLLIQFQNNGVVDDSQLPKDRFSAERLKGVDSTLKIQPAKLEDSAVYLCASSRTGTGNNQPQHFGDGTRLSIL.

This chain joins TRBV7-2 and TRBJ2-3; TRBD2 agrees at 8 bases. The CDR3 is made up of 15 amino acids. Losses at the gene ends were 0 bases for V and 4 bases for J; bases not matched to a gene: 3. CDR1 SGHTA and CDR2 FQGNSA come from the germline V gene. In nucleotides, the CDR3 is TGTGCCAGCAGCTTAGCTAGCGGGGTCTCAGATACGCAGTATTTT. This codes for CASSLASGVSDTQYF.

This clone was observed a single time. The rearrangement uses TRBV5-5 and TRBJ1-6; the D is unclear. Trimming removed 2 bases at V and 7 bases at J, with 10 bases between. The CDR3 is 14 residues long. Looked up from germline, CDR1 is SGHKS and CDR2 is YYEKEE (reference sequence). CDR3 bases: TGTGCCAGCAGCTTAGGGCAGGAAAATTCACCCCTCCACTTT. This codes for CASSLGQENSPLHF.

This chain connects TRBV18 to TRBJ2-7, with 10 nucleotides matching TRBD2. Looked up from germline, CDR1 is KGHSH and CDR2 is LQKENI. The CDR3 has 17 amino acids. With 0 bases clipped from V and 0 bases from J, the junction kept 5 bases outside the gene matches. The CDR3 region is CASSPPLSSGSSYEQYF. In nucleotides, the CDR3 is TGTGCCAGCTCACCACCCTTGTCTAGCGGGAGCTCCTACGAGCAGTACTTC.

The chain's CDR3 is CASSLAGGQLPYEQYF. DNA for the CDR3: TGTGCCAGCAGCTTAGCCGGGGGGCAGCTTCCCTACGAGCAGTACTTC. V is TRBV7-2 and J is TRBJ2-7; maybe TRBD2 (7 bases). The V gene's germline CDR1 is SGHTA and CDR2 FQGNSA. The V and J ends lost 0 bases and 2 bases respectively, with 14 bases between them. The CDR3 has 16 residues.

This clone was picked up one time. The same CDR3 arises from other DNA sequences in this sample as well. The chain couples TRBV5-6 to TRBJ1-5; D remains unclear. The CDR3 spans 14 residues. The V gene lost 3 bases and the J gene lost 0 bases, with 7 bases spanning the gap. Germline V gene data show CDR1 as SGHDT and CDR2 as YYEEEE. This CDR3 is CASSSGRSNQPQHF. In nucleotides, the CDR3 is TGTGCCAGCAGCTCGGGTCGTAGCAATCAGCCCCAGCATTTT.

The chain is built from TRBV27 and TRBJ1-6, with 7 bases lining up with TRBD1. V trimming: 5 bases; J trimming: 13 bases; junction bases outside the gene matches: 5. The CDR3 is made up of 12 amino acids. Germline V CDR1 and CDR2: MNHEY, SMNVEV (reference sequence). CDR3 in DNA: TGTGCCAGCAGTGTACGACAGGGCCCCCTCCACTTT. Translation gives CASSVRQGPLHF.

The rearrangement links TRBV27 to TRBJ1-6; no clear D gene. This CDR3 region has 13 residues. CDR1 and CDR2 (germline): MNHEY, SMNVEV (reference sequence). The V gene lost 6 bases and the J gene lost 10 bases, with 13 bases spanning the gap. CDR3 in DNA: TGTGCCAGCAGCCTCGACCCCCGGTCACCCCTCCACTTT. Its protein product is CASSLDPRSPLHF.

The J gene is TRBJ2-1, the V gene TRBV5-4, with 8 nucleotides matching TRBD1. Germline V CDR1 and CDR2: SGHNT, YYREEE (reference sequence). V was pared by 5 bases and J by 0 bases, with 4 bases of the junction left unmatched. This CDR3 region has 15 residues. The CDR3 DNA reads TGTGCCAGCAGTCCAGGGGGCGTCTCCTACAATGAGCAGTTCTTC. It is translated as CASSPGGVSYNEQFF.

V gene TRBV30 combines with J gene TRBJ1-2, with 9 positions matching TRBD1. Unmatched junction bases numbered 12, after V lost 4 bases and J lost 6 bases. The CDR3 is 15 amino acids. The germline V gene has CDR1 GTSNPN and CDR2 SVGIG (reference sequence). This chain's CDR3 is CAWTGTGSIFDGYTF. CDR3 DNA sequence: TGTGCCTGGACCGGGACAGGGAGTATCTTCGATGGCTACACCTTC.

This clone has a single count. The rearrangement joins TRBV2 to TRBJ2-3, with 7 bases lining up with TRBD1. The J segment lost 5 bases and the V segment lost 6 bases, leaving 14 bases of the junction unmatched. Germline CDR1 SNHLY, CDR2 FYNNEI. The CDR3 is 16 residues long. CDR3 in DNA: TGTGCCAGCAGCGACTTCGACAGGGCTCTCGGAGATACGCAGTATTTT. Translation: CASSDFDRALGDTQYF.

In regard to this clone: Other DNA sequences within the sample encode an identical CDR3. The chain recombines TRBV6-1 with TRBJ2-7, with TRBD1 matching over 12 bases. Germline V lookup: CDR1 MNHNS, CDR2 SASEGT. The ends lost 3 bases at V and 7 bases at J; junction bases unmatched: 4. The CDR3 totals 14 residues. The CDR3 DNA is TGTGCCAGCAGTGACCGGGACAGGGGGCGAGAGCAGTACTTC. Its translation: CASSDRDRGREQYF.

Details on this clone: One junction end does not reproduce the germline sequence, and a read error may be involved. The rearrangement joins TRBV7-9 to TRBJ2-3; tentatively, D is TRBD1 (5 bases). CDR1 and CDR2 (germline): SEHNR, FQNEAQ (reference sequence). This CDR3 is built from 12 residues. The CDR3 DNA sequence: TGTGCCAGCAGCTTAGAGACAGCTACGCAGTATTTT. As protein: CASSLETATQYF. Full variable domain (rest looked up from reference TRBV7-9 and TRBJ2-3): DTGVSQNPRHKITKRGQNVTFRCDPISEHNRLYWYRQTLGQGPEFLTYFQNEAQLEKSRLLSDRFSAERPKGSFSTLEIQRTEQGDSAMYLCASSLETATQYFGPGTRLTVL.

This rearrangement joins TRBV9 to TRBJ1-1, with D uncertain. The CDR3 sequence is 13 residues long. V lost 3 bases, J lost 6 bases, and 12 bases lay in between. CDR1 and CDR2 from the germline V gene are SGDLS and YYNGEE. CDR3 in DNA: TGTGCCAGCAGCGACGCCCGGGAAGCTGAAGCTTTCTTT. Protein sequence: CASSDAREAEAFF.

This chain links TRBV19 with TRBJ1-6; no reliable D call. The V gene lost 5 bases and the J gene lost 7 bases, with 15 bases spanning the gap. CDR3 size: 15 residues. Germline CDR1 reads LNHDA; CDR2 reads SQIVND (reference sequence). Here the CDR3 reads CASSPVRWENSPLHF. The CDR3, as DNA: TGTGCCAGTAGTCCAGTCCGGTGGGAGAATTCACCCCTCCACTTT. The complete variable domain, with remaining parts taken from reference TRBV19 and TRBJ1-6, reads DGGITQSPKYLFRKEGQNVTLSCEQNLNHDAMYWYRQDPGQGLRLIYYSQIVNDFQKGDIAEGYSVSREKKESFPLTVTSAQKNPTAFYLCASSPVRWENSPLHFGNGTRLTVT.

Notes on this clone: Other DNA sequences in the same sample also yield this CDR3. The V gene is TRBV19, the J gene TRBJ1-1; no clear D. The CDR3 spans 14 residues. Per germline, CDR1 LNHDA and CDR2 SQIVND (reference sequence). Between the trimmed V and J ends, which lost 4 bases and 0 bases, there was a span of 9 bases. The CDR3 spells CASSTGLMNTEAFF. CDR3 coding DNA: TGTGCCAGTAGTACGGGGTTGATGAACACTGAAGCTTTCTTT.

This sequence joins TRBV18 and TRBJ1-1; 7 bases line up with TRBD1. With V trimmed by 5 bases and J by 4 bases, 7 bases remained unmatched. Germline V gene data show CDR1 as KGHSH and CDR2 as LQKENI. The length of the CDR3 is 14 residues. The CDR3 here is CASSVQGTGTEAFF. Here the CDR3 DNA reads TGTGCCAGCTCAGTACAGGGGACCGGCACTGAAGCTTTCTTT.

This clone was found once. This sequence joins TRBV7-6 and TRBJ2-6; D may correspond to TRBD1 or TRBD2 (5 bases each). CDR1 is SGHVS and CDR2 is FNYEAQ in the germline V gene. CDR3 size: 19 residues. V was cut by 6 bases and J by 0 bases, with 21 bases left in between. Here the CDR3 DNA reads TGTGCCAGCAGTCCAAGCCGAGGGGCTCGAAACTCTGGGGCCAACGTCCTGACTTTC. Translation gives CASSPSRGARNSGANVLTF.

This rearrangement joins TRBV29-1 to TRBJ1-2, with 10 positions matching TRBD1. The CDR3 spans 14 residues. Germline V gene sequence: CDR1 SQVTM, CDR2 ANQGSEA. J gave up 1 base and V 7 bases, and 6 bases lay outside the gene matches. The CDR3 region has the DNA TGCAGCGCTGTCCGGGACAGGGGTAACTATGGCTACACCTTC. Translation: CSAVRDRGNYGYTF.

The chain has TRBV5-1 and TRBJ2-7; TRBD2 might be the D (7 bases). This CDR3 contains 16 residues. V was cut by 0 bases and J by 3 bases, with 16 bases left in between. Per the germline V gene, CDR1 is SGHRS and CDR2 is YFSETQ. CDR3 sequence reads: CASSLAGGQHHYEQYF. For the CDR3, the DNA is TGCGCCAGCAGCTTGGCCGGGGGGCAGCACCACTACGAGCAGTACTTC.

This sequence joins TRBV18 and TRBJ1-2; 8 positions match TRBD1. V was clipped by 5 bases and J by 5 bases; unmatched bases: 13. Germline CDR1 reads KGHSH; CDR2 reads LQKENI. CDR3 length: 16 amino acids. The CDR3 protein is CASSMVRGQDAYGYTF. CDR3 DNA sequence: TGTGCCAGCTCAATGGTGCGGGGACAGGACGCTTATGGCTACACCTTC.

As for this clone: The same CDR3 arises from other DNA sequences in this sample as well. The chain couples TRBV28 to TRBJ1-1; 10 bases align to TRBD1. The trim removed 3 bases at V and 1 base at J, leaving 2 bases unmatched. CDR1 and CDR2 (germline): MDHEN, SYDVKM. The CDR3 is 15 residues long. The CDR3 DNA reads TGTGCCAGCAGTTTGGGGGACAGGGGGAACACTGAAGCTTTCTTT. Translated, it gives CASSLGDRGNTEAFF.

CDR3 sequence (DNA): TGCGCCAGCACCCGGGACAGTTCTCAAGAGACCCAGTACTTC. It specifies CASTRDSSQETQYF. The J gene is TRBJ2-5, the V gene TRBV5-1; 7 nucleotides line up with TRBD1. The ends lost 6 bases at V and 2 bases at J; junction bases unmatched: 7. The germline V gene encodes CDR1 SGHRS and CDR2 YFSETQ. The CDR3 covers 14 residues.

This chain joins TRBV4-1 and TRBJ1-4, with 10 bases aligning to TRBD1. Germline V CDR1 and CDR2: MGHRA, YSYEKL. With 4 bases clipped from V and 4 bases from J, the junction kept 9 bases outside the gene matches. CDR3 length equals 17 residues. CDR3 residues: CASSRDRGRGINEKLFF. In nucleotides, the CDR3 is TGCGCCAGCAGCCGGGACAGGGGTCGAGGGATTAATGAAAAACTGTTTTTT.

The chain recombines TRBV5-4 with TRBJ1-2, with D perhaps TRBD1 (5 bases). The CDR3 runs to 13 residues. Germline V lookup: CDR1 SGHNT, CDR2 YYREEE (reference sequence). Trimming removed 1 base from V and 8 bases from J, with 12 bases in between. The DNA for the CDR3 is TGTGCCAGCAGCTTGACAGGTTTGGGCGGCTACACCTTC. It codes for CASSLTGLGGYTF.

The chain recombines TRBV7-2 with TRBJ1-1, with 9 bases identical to TRBD1. This CDR3 region has 15 residues. With 5 bases clipped from V and 0 bases from J, the junction kept 4 bases outside the gene matches. Germline-derived CDR1 and CDR2 are SGHTA and FQGNSA. The CDR3 nucleotides are TGTGCCAGCAGCCGGGACAGGGTCATGAACACTGAAGCTTTCTTT. This translates into CASSRDRVMNTEAFF.

The chain carries TRBV10-3 and TRBJ2-2; 11 nucleotides line up with TRBD2. CDR1 is ENHRY, CDR2 SYGVKD, per germline. The CDR3 has 13 residues. V was pared by 9 bases and J by 6 bases, with 3 bases of the junction left unmatched. CDR3 residues: CAISGRAPGELFF. The CDR3 DNA sequence: TGTGCCATTAGCGGGAGGGCCCCCGGGGAGCTGTTTTTT.